These 13 T cell receptor beta chains were sequenced from one sample in a study of OX40 agonist ivuxolimab in advanced cancers. Receptor libraries were prepared by the immunoSEQ multiplex PCR assay. Imported from immuneACCESS, the table was reduced by TCRdb to in-frame sequences with V and J called. These copies leave out some clones; in studies compared against another copy, an unresolved V gene accounts for under half, and the cause of the remainder is not known. This sample comprises 46,000 or so clones, roughly four fifths of them detected only once. The ten largest clones add up to about 2.7% of the sample. Sequences were derived from CD4+ or CD8+ T cells sorted from blood, sampled in a trial of the OX40 agonist ivuxolimab. These receptor sequences come from an adult with an advanced solid tumor such as melanoma, head and neck, liver or kidney cancer.

V usage is TRBV6-6 and J usage is TRBJ2-5; TRBD1 agrees at 12 bases. The CDR3 extends over 15 amino acids. Trimming took 2 bases from V and 5 from J; bases not matched to a gene: 3. In germline, CDR1 is MNHNY, CDR2 SVGAGI (reference sequence). The DNA for the CDR3 is TGTGCCAGCAGTTACGGGACAGGGGGCGCGGAGACCCAGTACTTC. This codes for CASSYGTGGAETQYF.

The J gene is TRBJ2-2, the V gene TRBV2; 9 bases fit TRBD2. Losses at the gene ends were 7 bases for V and 8 bases for J; bases not matched to a gene: 8. From germline, CDR1 is SNHLY and CDR2 FYNNEI. The CDR3 totals 14 residues. CDR3 sequence (DNA): TGTGCCAGCATTTGGCGGGAGGGCCTGGGGGAGCTGTTTTTT. Translation gives CASIWREGLGELFF.

V and J are TRBV7-3 and TRBJ2-2, with TRBD1 matching 8 bases. The V segment lost 5 bases and the J segment 5 bases; nucleotides outside the gene matches: 4. This CDR3 contains 14 residues. Looked up from germline, CDR1 is SGHTA and CDR2 is FQGTGA. CDR3 DNA sequence: TGTGCCAGCAGCCGGGACAGGCAAACCGGGGAGCTGTTTTTT. Protein product: CASSRDRQTGELFF.

J is TRBJ1-5 and V is TRBV28; tentative D call: TRBD1 (6 bases). The CDR3 consists of 14 residues. V was clipped by 1 base and J by 6 bases, with 10 bases between them. CDR1 is MDHEN and CDR2 is SYDVKM in the germline V gene. The CDR3, as DNA: TGTGCCAGCAGTTTATATAGGGGGGGTCAGCCCCAGCATTTT. This encodes CASSLYRGGQPQHF.

CDR3 in amino acids: CASSQDGGGLTTEAFF. In DNA form, the CDR3 reads TGTGCCAGCAGCCAAGATGGTGGGGGGTTGACGACTGAAGCTTTCTTT. The chain combines TRBV4-2 with TRBJ1-1, with a tentative D call TRBD1 (5 bases). The V end was cut by 0 bases, the J end by 5 bases, with 16 bases between. Germline values: CDR1 LGHNA, CDR2 YNFKEQ. CDR3 length: 16 residues.

The chain is built from TRBV28 and TRBJ2-3, with TRBD2 as a possible D gene (5 bases). V lost 5 bases, J lost 7 bases, and 10 bases lay in between. Germline V gives CDR1 MDHEN, CDR2 SYDVKM. The CDR3 covers 12 residues. Here the CDR3 DNA reads TGTGCCAGCAGTCCCCGGGAAAATACGCAGTATTTT. Translation: CASSPRENTQYF.

This clone was counted only a few times. J is TRBJ1-5 and V is TRBV6-1, with D perhaps TRBD1 (5 bases). The V gene lost 0 bases and the J gene lost 7 bases, with 13 bases spanning the gap. Germline CDR1 reads MNHNS; CDR2 reads SASEGT. The CDR3 extends over 15 amino acids. In nucleotides, the CDR3 is TGTGCCAGCAGTGAAGCGGGCAGGGCTGAGCAGCCCCAGCATTTT. This gives the protein CASSEAGRAEQPQHF.

This clone was counted only a few times. V is TRBV6-6 and J is TRBJ1-2, with no clear D. Germline lookup yields CDR1 MNHNY and CDR2 SVGAGI (reference sequence). This CDR3 comprises 11 residues. V was pared by 5 bases and J by 8 bases, with 9 bases between. The CDR3 coding sequence is TGTGCCAGCAGTCCCCAGGAGGGCTACACCTTC. Its protein is CASSPQEGYTF.

This chain connects TRBV7-6 to TRBJ2-1; TRBD2 agrees at 10 bases. With 2 bases clipped from V and 6 bases from J, the junction kept 4 bases outside the gene matches. Germline lookup yields CDR1 SGHVS and CDR2 FNYEAQ. The CDR3 extends over 15 amino acids. The chain's CDR3 is CASSLTLAGVNEQFF. As DNA, the CDR3 is TGTGCCAGCAGCTTAACCCTAGCGGGAGTCAATGAGCAGTTCTTC.

This chain connects TRBV9 to TRBJ2-2; TRBD2 is a possible D gene (5 bases). From germline, CDR1 is SGDLS and CDR2 YYNGEE. The CDR3 totals 16 residues. V was pared by 4 bases and J by 2 bases, with 15 bases between. CDR3 amino acids: CASSSAGTSNTGELFF. The CDR3 nucleotides read TGTGCCAGCAGCTCCGCGGGCACAAGCAACACCGGGGAGCTGTTTTTT. The variable domain in full, with the rest retrieved from reference TRBV9 and TRBJ2-2, is DSGVTQTPKHLITATGQRVTLRCSPRSGDLSVYWYQQSLDQGLQFLIQYYNGEERAKGNILERFSAQQFPDLHSELNLSSLELGDSALYFCASSSAGTSNTGELFFGEGSRLTVL.

This sequence joins TRBV20-1 and TRBJ2-1; D unclear. The CDR3 length is 10 residues. Germline V lookup: CDR1 DFQATT, CDR2 SNEGSKA (reference sequence). The CDR3 region has the DNA TGCAGCGTGTTCCGCGATGAGCAGTTCTTC. As protein: CSVFRDEQFF.

The V call is TRBV6-5, the J call TRBJ2-1; D tentatively reads TRBD1 or TRBD2 (5 bases each). In germline, CDR1 is MNHEY, CDR2 SVGAGI. This CDR3 has 14 amino acids. The V end lost 6 bases, the J end lost 10 bases, and 19 bases lay between the germline ends. Here the CDR3 DNA reads TGTGCCAGCAGCGACGGGACGCCCAAGGGGGAGCAGTTCTTC. Encoded protein: CASSDGTPKGEQFF.

This clone was detected a few times. V gene TRBV5-1 combines with J gene TRBJ2-5; 12 positions match TRBD2. The CDR3 spans 16 residues. V trimming: 2 bases; J trimming: 3 bases; junction bases outside the gene matches: 5. Germline assignment: CDR1 SGHRS and CDR2 YFSETQ. The CDR3 sequence is CASSLGLAGWKETQYF. CDR3 nucleotides: TGCGCCAGCAGCTTAGGACTAGCGGGATGGAAAGAGACCCAGTACTTC.